This T cell receptor (beta chain) derives from a study of blood T cell repertoires in COVID-19. This CDR3 comprises 12 residues. CDR1 is GTSNPN, CDR2 SVGIG, per germline (reference sequence). Assay used: immunoSEQ multiplex PCR; TCRdb lists only in-frame clones, some missing. The sample holds almost 400,000 clones; over 85% are singletons and the top ten take 1.7%. This rearrangement joins TRBV30 to TRBJ1-5, with 9 nucleotides matching TRBD1. Sequenced: PBMCs or T cells enriched from blood (not recorded which). The receptor was derived from a woman between 25 and 40 years old who had recovered from COVID-19. CDR3 amino acids: CAWDRVGQPQHF. The CDR3 bases are TGTGCTTGGGACAGGGTAGGACAGCCCCAGCATTTT.